This entry concerns a single T cell receptor beta chain. Its antigen is currently unknown. A second PCR of about 7 to 12 cycles used a sample-barcoded 5' primer and a J-beta primer mix. TCRdb re-derived calls from the 5' RACE reads in MiXCR, one entry per CDR3 protein. The repertoire holds about 2 million distinct CDR3 sequences, with roughly 50% as singletons. This entry comes from a study of blood T cells in healthy people across ages. Trimming cost V 4 bases and J 10 bases, with 13 bases left between them. The germline V gene has CDR1 SQVTM and CDR2 ANQGSEA. The CDR3 totals 12 residues. General study results and limits: A strong correlation was found between TCR beta diversity and the percentage of naive T cells.

The chain combines TRBV29-1 with TRBJ1-4, with D perhaps matching TRBD1 (5 bases). Sequenced input: blood. This receptor was identified in a woman aged 40 to 50 in good health. The CDR3 DNA follows: TGCAGCGTTGCCAGGGCCGCCGGAAAACTGTTTTTT. Translation gives CSVARAAGKLFF. The full variable domain, in which reference TRBV29-1 and TRBJ1-4 provide the parts outside the CDR3, is SAVISQKPSRDICQRGTSLTIQCQVDSQVTMMFWYRQQPGQSLTLIATANQGSEATYESGFVIDKFPISRPNLTFSTLTVSNMSPEDSSIYLCSVARAAGKLFFGSGTQLSVL.